This T cell receptor (beta chain) came from a study of T cells in Graves' hyperthyroidism and ophthalmopathy. Trimming removed 6 bases from V and 8 bases from J; junction bases left unmatched: 5. The germline CDR1 and CDR2 sequences are MNHEY and SMNVEV (reference sequence). This CDR3 has 14 residues. Findings and limits, study-wide: Ophthalmopathy was distinguished from stable hyperthyroidism by 13 V-J signatures.

TCR beta CDR3 regions were amplified from RNA transcripts. The HTBI set primed first-round TCR CDR3 RT-PCR. TCRdb used MiXCR to reprocess the multiplex PCR reads, holding one entry per CDR3 protein. The sample includes about 570,000 distinct CDR3 sequences, roughly 46% of them seen just once. As regards this clonotype: Its target is unknown.

Sequencing input: peripheral blood or thyroid tissue (not recorded which). The chain recombines TRBV27 with TRBJ1-4; 11 bases are shared with TRBD1. The clonotype originates from an adult woman with Graves' disease, either hyperthyroidism or ophthalmopathy (not recorded which). The CDR3 DNA follows: TGTGCCAGCAGCCCGGACAGGGGGCAGGAAAAACTGTTTTTT. Amino acids: CASSPDRGQEKLFF. The whole variable domain, remainder taken from reference TRBV27 and TRBJ1-4, is EAQVTQNPRYLITVTGKKLTVTCSQNMNHEYMSWYRQDPGLGLRQIYYSMNVEVTDKGDVPEGYKVSRKEKRNFPLILESPSPNQTSLYFCASSPDRGQEKLFFGSGTQLSVL.